Listed below are T cell receptor beta chains from one sample, sequenced in a study of T cell responses to AZD1222 COVID-19 vaccine. TCRdb keeps only in-frame clones here, not all; method: immunoSEQ multiplex PCR. The data contain under 70,000 clones, approximately 88% of them singletons. The sequencing here drew on peripheral blood, taken on day 0 of AZD1222 vaccination. Receptors were obtained from an adult in good health. The CDR3 runs from the conserved cysteine through the conserved F or W. D genes are given only for firm matches. Size is omitted from some rows. Given values are once, few, many or a class for expanded clones.

D gene: .; J gene: TRBJ2-2; clone size: once; CDR3 length: 15; V gene: TRBV19; CDR3 protein: CASLPPTRGTGELFF; CDR3 DNA: TGTGCCAGTTTACCCCCGACTAGAGGCACCGGGGAGCTGTTTTTT
D gene: TRBD2; J gene: TRBJ2-1; clone size: .; CDR3 length: 14; V gene: TRBV7-2; CDR3 protein: CASSSSTSGNEQFF; CDR3 DNA: TGTGCCAGCAGCTCTTCCACTAGCGGAAATGAGCAGTTCTTC
D gene: TRBD1; J gene: TRBJ1-2; clone size: .; CDR3 length: 14; V gene: TRBV18; CDR3 protein: CASSPGTGNYGYTF; CDR3 DNA: TGTGCCAGCTCACCGGGGACAGGAAACTATGGCTACACCTTC
D gene: TRBD1; J gene: TRBJ2-7; clone size: .; CDR3 length: 18; V gene: TRBV30; CDR3 protein: CAWDKTGGFNHGSYEQYF; CDR3 DNA: TGTGCCTGGGATAAGACAGGGGGCTTTAATCACGGCTCCTACGAGCAGTACTTC
D gene: .; J gene: TRBJ2-1; clone size: .; CDR3 length: 13; V gene: TRBV4-3; CDR3 protein: CASSLRSSREQFF; CDR3 DNA: TGCGCCAGCAGCCTCCGATCTAGTCGAGAGCAGTTCTTC
D gene: .; J gene: TRBJ2-1; clone size: .; CDR3 length: 19; V gene: TRBV21-1; CDR3 protein: CASSAPGLAGGPVKNEQFF; CDR3 DNA: TGTGCCAGCAGCGCACCGGGACTAGCGGGAGGGCCTGTCAAGAATGAGCAGTTCTTC
D gene: .; J gene: TRBJ1-3; clone size: .; CDR3 length: 14; V gene: TRBV5-4; CDR3 protein: CASSLGRGENTIYF; CDR3 DNA: TGTGCCAGCAGCTTGGGCAGGGGAGAAAACACCATATATTTT
D gene: .; J gene: TRBJ2-1; clone size: .; CDR3 length: 12; V gene: TRBV29-1; CDR3 protein: CSVERAGNEQFF; CDR3 DNA: TGCAGCGTTGAACGGGCCGGCAATGAGCAGTTCTTC
D gene: .; J gene: TRBJ2-7; clone size: .; CDR3 length: 11; V gene: TRBV30; CDR3 protein: CAWSVGAEQYF; CDR3 DNA: TGTGCCTGGAGTGTGGGAGCAGAGCAGTACTTC
D gene: TRBD2; J gene: TRBJ2-3; clone size: .; CDR3 length: 16; V gene: TRBV3-1/TRBV3-2; CDR3 protein: CASSQQGLATGDTQYF; CDR3 DNA: TGTGCCAGCAGCCAACAGGGACTAGCGACGGGTGATACGCAGTATTTT
D gene: TRBD1; J gene: TRBJ1-6; clone size: .; CDR3 length: 14; V gene: TRBV2; CDR3 protein: CASSEYRGNSPLHF; CDR3 DNA: TGTGCCAGCAGTGAATACAGGGGGAATTCACCCCTCCACTTT
D gene: .; J gene: TRBJ2-3; clone size: few; CDR3 length: 14; V gene: TRBV6-1; CDR3 protein: CASSDGQSTDTQYF; CDR3 DNA: TGTGCCAGCAGTGATGGACAGAGCACAGATACGCAGTATTTT
D gene: TRBD2; J gene: TRBJ2-5; clone size: .; CDR3 length: 16; V gene: TRBV11-2; CDR3 protein: CASSLSLAGYQETQYF; CDR3 DNA: TGTGCCAGCAGCTTATCCCTAGCGGGATACCAAGAGACCCAGTACTTC
D gene: .; J gene: TRBJ1-1; clone size: .; CDR3 length: 14; V gene: TRBV7-9; CDR3 protein: CASSSGPRNTEAFF; CDR3 DNA: TGTGCCAGCAGCTCGGGACCGAGGAACACTGAAGCTTTCTTT
D gene: .; J gene: TRBJ2-5; clone size: .; CDR3 length: 14; V gene: TRBV5-1; CDR3 protein: CASSPYIVQETQYF; CDR3 DNA: TGCGCCAGCAGTCCCTATATCGTCCAAGAGACCCAGTACTTC
D gene: .; J gene: TRBJ2-3; clone size: .; CDR3 length: 14; V gene: TRBV7-3; CDR3 protein: CASSSGLAHDTQYF; CDR3 DNA: TGTGCCAGCAGCTCCGGGCTAGCCCACGATACGCAGTATTTT
D gene: .; J gene: TRBJ2-3; clone size: .; CDR3 length: 16; V gene: TRBV9; CDR3 protein: CASSVIPSGRTDTQYF; CDR3 DNA: TGTGCCAGCAGCGTGATCCCCTCGGGGAGAACAGATACGCAGTATTTT
D gene: .; J gene: TRBJ2-7; clone size: .; CDR3 length: 14; V gene: TRBV19; CDR3 protein: CASSIGQANYEQYF; CDR3 DNA: TGTGCCAGTAGTATTGGGCAGGCGAACTACGAGCAGTACTTC
D gene: .; J gene: TRBJ1-1; clone size: .; CDR3 length: 14; V gene: TRBV19; CDR3 protein: CASRPVARGTEAFF; CDR3 DNA: TGTGCCAGTCGCCCGGTGGCCAGGGGCACTGAAGCTTTCTTT
D gene: TRBD2; J gene: TRBJ2-5; clone size: .; CDR3 length: 17; V gene: TRBV29-1; CDR3 protein: CTIGGLAGGGGQETQYF; CDR3 DNA: TGCACCATAGGGGGACTAGCGGGAGGGGGTGGACAAGAGACCCAGTACTTC
D gene: TRBD2; J gene: TRBJ2-7; clone size: .; CDR3 length: 15; V gene: TRBV5-8; CDR3 protein: CASSRGGSYPTEQYF; CDR3 DNA: TGTGCCAGCAGCCGGGGGGGGTCCTATCCTACGGAGCAGTACTTC
D gene: TRBD1; J gene: TRBJ1-1; clone size: .; CDR3 length: 15; V gene: TRBV5-5; CDR3 protein: CASSRDRQRNTEAFF; CDR3 DNA: TGTGCCAGCAGCAGGGACAGGCAGAGGAACACTGAAGCTTTCTTT
D gene: .; J gene: TRBJ2-7; clone size: .; CDR3 length: 13; V gene: TRBV5-5; CDR3 protein: CASSFHREGEQYF; CDR3 DNA: TGTGCCAGCAGCTTTCACAGGGAGGGCGAGCAGTACTTC
D gene: TRBD2; J gene: TRBJ2-1; clone size: few; CDR3 length: 15; V gene: TRBV18; CDR3 protein: CASSPPTSGKNEQFF; CDR3 DNA: TGTGCCAGCTCACCACCTACTAGCGGGAAAAATGAGCAGTTCTTC
D gene: TRBD2; J gene: TRBJ2-2; clone size: few; CDR3 length: 19; V gene: TRBV13; CDR3 protein: CASSSGTSGSHMNTGELFF; CDR3 DNA: TGTGCCAGCAGCTCCGGGACTAGCGGGAGTCATATGAACACCGGGGAGCTGTTTTTT
D gene: TRBD1; J gene: TRBJ1-1; clone size: .; CDR3 length: 14; V gene: TRBV29-1; CDR3 protein: CSVLQGALTTEAFF; CDR3 DNA: TGCAGCGTTCTCCAGGGGGCGTTAACCACTGAAGCTTTCTTT
D gene: .; J gene: TRBJ2-7; clone size: .; CDR3 length: 12; V gene: TRBV11-2; CDR3 protein: CASSVTTYEQYF; CDR3 DNA: TGTGCCAGCAGCGTAACAACCTACGAGCAGTACTTC
D gene: TRBD1; J gene: TRBJ1-3; clone size: .; CDR3 length: 16; V gene: TRBV18; CDR3 protein: CASSPPNRGTGNTIYF; CDR3 DNA: TGTGCCAGCTCACCACCAAACAGGGGGACTGGAAACACCATATATTTT
D gene: .; J gene: TRBJ1-5; clone size: .; CDR3 length: 16; V gene: TRBV19; CDR3 protein: CASSMGVTYSNQPQHF; CDR3 DNA: TGTGCCAGTAGTATGGGGGTCACCTATAGCAATCAGCCCCAGCATTTT
D gene: TRBD1; J gene: TRBJ2-4; clone size: .; CDR3 length: 15; V gene: TRBV18; CDR3 protein: CASSQPTGTENIQYF; CDR3 DNA: TGTGCCAGCTCTCAACCGACAGGGACGGAAAACATTCAGTACTTC
D gene: .; J gene: TRBJ2-1; clone size: .; CDR3 length: 13; V gene: TRBV30; CDR3 protein: CAWNLDFSGEQFF; CDR3 DNA: TGTGCCTGGAACTTAGATTTTTCGGGTGAGCAGTTCTTC
D gene: .; J gene: TRBJ1-3; clone size: .; CDR3 length: 16; V gene: TRBV7-2; CDR3 protein: CASSLEPTSAGNTIYF; CDR3 DNA: TGTGCCAGCAGCTTAGAACCGACCTCTGCTGGAAACACCATATATTTT
D gene: TRBD2; J gene: TRBJ2-5; clone size: .; CDR3 length: 13; V gene: TRBV19; CDR3 protein: CASSSGGGETQYF; CDR3 DNA: TGTGCCAGTAGTAGCGGGGGTGGCGAGACCCAGTACTTC
D gene: .; J gene: TRBJ1-5; clone size: once; CDR3 length: 13; V gene: TRBV5-6; CDR3 protein: CASSLAGLQPQHF; CDR3 DNA: TGTGCCAGCAGCTTGGCCGGGCTTCAGCCCCAGCATTTT
D gene: TRBD1; J gene: TRBJ1-1; clone size: .; CDR3 length: 16; V gene: TRBV4-2; CDR3 protein: CASSQNGQELNTEAFF; CDR3 DNA: TGTGCCAGCAGCCAAAACGGACAGGAGTTGAACACTGAAGCTTTCTTT
D gene: TRBD1; J gene: TRBJ1-5; clone size: .; CDR3 length: 14; V gene: TRBV28; CDR3 protein: CASSLGTGGQPQHF; CDR3 DNA: TGTGCCAGCAGTTTAGGTACAGGGGGCCAGCCCCAGCATTTT
D gene: .; J gene: TRBJ2-3; clone size: once; CDR3 length: 15; V gene: TRBV2; CDR3 protein: CASKPPGTYTDTQYF; CDR3 DNA: TGTGCCAGCAAACCGCCCGGGACCTACACAGATACGCAGTATTTT
D gene: TRBD2; J gene: TRBJ2-5; clone size: .; CDR3 length: 16; V gene: TRBV29-1; CDR3 protein: CSVALAAPEQMGTQYF; CDR3 DNA: TGCAGCGTTGCCCTAGCGGCCCCAGAGCAGATGGGGACCCAGTACTTC
D gene: TRBD2; J gene: TRBJ2-2; clone size: .; CDR3 length: 16; V gene: TRBV4-3; CDR3 protein: CASSRNLAGAAGELFF; CDR3 DNA: TGCGCCAGCAGCCGAAATCTAGCGGGAGCAGCCGGGGAGCTGTTTTTT
D gene: TRBD1; J gene: TRBJ1-6; clone size: .; CDR3 length: 14; V gene: TRBV6-5; CDR3 protein: CASSYGQDSSPLHF; CDR3 DNA: TGTGCCAGCAGTTACGGACAGGATAGCTCACCCCTCCACTTT